The clone carrying this T cell receptor beta chain was found a few times. Its antigen is not identified. These data originate in a study of Ad26.COV2.S vaccination and SARS-CoV-2 variants. The study, taken as a whole, reports: Spike-specific TCR breadth was greater in vaccine than placebo recipients. Using TCR breadth and depth analyses may have led to underestimated total T cell responses.

Documented treatment: around 19 received Ad26.COV2.S at low or high dose, single or two shots; 5 received placebo; per-sample allocation not given. Samples came from day 63 after the first vaccine or placebo injection. The repertoire was sequenced with immunoSEQ multiplex PCR; TCRdb's copy has only in-frame clones and lacks some. The table has hundreds of thousands of clones, about 89% seen once; the top ten hold around 3.5%. Trimming took off 6 bases at V and 1 base at J, with 10 bases between the two ends. The CDR3 is made up of 14 amino acids. Looked up from germline, CDR1 is SNHLY and CDR2 is FYNNEI.

Material: peripheral blood, obtained in a trial of Ad26.COV2.S vaccine versus placebo. The TCR comes from a person aged 18 to 65 who received the Ad26.COV2.S COVID-19 vaccine or a placebo. The chain is built from TRBV2 and TRBJ1-5, with TRBD1 as a possible D gene (5 bases). The DNA of the CDR3 is TGTGCCAGCAGCCAGGGAGGGAGCAATCAGCCCCAGCATTTT. Translated, it gives CASSQGGSNQPQHF.